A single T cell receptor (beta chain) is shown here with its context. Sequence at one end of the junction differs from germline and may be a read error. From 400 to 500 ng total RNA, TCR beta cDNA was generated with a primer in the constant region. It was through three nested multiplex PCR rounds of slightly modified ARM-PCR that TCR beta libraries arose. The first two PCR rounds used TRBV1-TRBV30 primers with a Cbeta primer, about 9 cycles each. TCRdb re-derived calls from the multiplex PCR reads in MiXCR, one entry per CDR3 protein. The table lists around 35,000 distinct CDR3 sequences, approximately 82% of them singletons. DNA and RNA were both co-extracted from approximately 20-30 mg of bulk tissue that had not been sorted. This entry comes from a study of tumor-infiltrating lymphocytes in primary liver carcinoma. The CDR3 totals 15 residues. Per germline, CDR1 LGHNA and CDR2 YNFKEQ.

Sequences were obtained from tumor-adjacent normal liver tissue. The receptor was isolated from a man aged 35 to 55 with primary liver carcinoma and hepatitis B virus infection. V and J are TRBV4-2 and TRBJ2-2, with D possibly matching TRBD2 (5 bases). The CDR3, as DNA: TGTGCCGGCAGCCAAGATCTGACATTCACCGGGGAGCCGTTTTTT. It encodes CAGSQDLTFTGEPFF.